The rows below give T cell receptor beta chains drawn from one sample of a study of regulatory and conventional T cells in RAG deficiency. Repertoires were generated with immunoSEQ multiplex PCR, while TCRdb's copy carries only in-frame clones and drops some. Counted here are tens of thousands of clones, 90% occurring once; the ten biggest clones make up about 0.5%. These data were also filed under a second study, of regulatory T cells.

The sequenced sample consisted of CD4+ effector T cells sorted from blood. The receptors here all came from a human donor in good health. Both conserved end residues are trimmed from each CDR3.

V	J	CDR3
TRBV7-9	TRBJ1-2	ASSSDWGSRGSGYT
TRBV5-1	TRBJ2-1	ASSPTSGGAGEQF
TRBV7-2	TRBJ2-7	ASSAGLAGYEQY
TRBV19	TRBJ2-3	ASSSGLGKDTQY
TRBV5-1	TRBJ2-5	ASSTKGLDQEPQY
TRBV25-1	TRBJ2-3	ASSESPSSSTDTQY
TRBV9	TRBJ2-1	ASSVGGSGFEQF
TRBV9	TRBJ1-5	ASSVGVGGNQPQH
TRBV28	TRBJ2-7	ASSGTGGASYEQY
TRBV7-9	TRBJ2-1	ASSFGNYNEQF
TRBV5-1	TRBJ2-1	ASSLTQNNNEQF
TRBV5-4	TRBJ2-1	ASSSSGNKNEQF
TRBV30	TRBJ1-5	AWGRQGNQPQH
TRBV29-1	TRBJ1-5	SVAWGGGVQPQH
TRBV5-6	TRBJ1-6	ASSLGGALNSPLH
TRBV28	TRBJ2-1	ASRKLGPGGEQF
TRBV30	TRBJ2-5	AWSAGLGETQY
TRBV15	TRBJ1-1	ATSSRLVMNTEAF
TRBV27	TRBJ2-5	ASSLSPRIETQY
TRBV28	TRBJ2-7	ASSFRPPGDGYEQY
TRBV5-1	TRBJ1-4	ASSLQGAQEKLF
TRBV2	TRBJ2-2	ASILGLAKTGELF
TRBV6-5	TRBJ2-7	ASSERGGEQY
TRBV29-1	TRBJ2-5	SAYLLAGGLQETQY
TRBV6-6	TRBJ2-7	ASSYSAGVYEQY
TRBV5-6	TRBJ2-3	ASSSTKNSTDTQY
TRBV14	TRBJ1-4	ASSQAAVEKLF
TRBV4-2	TRBJ2-3	ASSQGGGAGVTDTQY
TRBV19	TRBJ1-4	ASSITGVNEKLF
TRBV7-6	TRBJ2-5	ASSLAQGTGLITQY
TRBV18	TRBJ2-3	ASSPGVGIGTDTQY
TRBV27	TRBJ1-1	ASAPLGTDYTTEAF
TRBV27	TRBJ1-2	ASSLQTGLPPYGYT
TRBV6-1	TRBJ2-1	ASSERDPNEQF
TRBV2	TRBJ2-5	ASSDGLAGGQRETQY
TRBV7-9	TRBJ1-2	ASSRGTGVMSYT
TRBV2	TRBJ2-2	ASGLAGVNTGELF
TRBV9	TRBJ2-3	ASSVEWGTQY
TRBV18	TRBJ2-7	ASSSVRDYEQY
TRBV5-4	TRBJ1-5	ASSLGTGGQPQH
TRBV5-1	TRBJ2-7	ASSSNRDSFYEQY